A single sample is the source of the 20 T cell receptor beta chains below, sequenced in a study of cytomegalovirus exposure and HLA in healthy donors. The PCR used 60 Vbeta and 13 Jbeta primers. The assay was immunoSEQ multiplex PCR, and TCRdb's table has in-frame clones only and misses some. The table includes fewer than 150,000 clones, over 70% detected once. Sample: PBMCs. Receptors were obtained from a man between 35 and 55 years old in good health and CMV-seronegative.

This sequence joins TRBV21-1 and TRBJ2-3; the table calls TRBD1, which could not be checked here. TRBV21-1 is marked as a pseudogene. The CDR3 length is 14 residues. The CDR3 loop is CASSNLTAPDTQYF. CDR3 nucleotides: TGTGCCAGCAGCAATTTGACAGCTCCAGATACGCAGTATTTT.

The genes are TRBV27 and TRBJ2-1, with TRBD1 identical over 8 bases. Germline V gene lookup returns CDR1 MNHEY and CDR2 SMNVEV (reference sequence). The CDR3 has 12 residues. V was clipped by 6 bases and J by 7 bases; unmatched bases: 2. The CDR3 protein is CASRDRVNEQFF. The CDR3 DNA follows: TGTGCCAGCAGGGACAGGGTAAATGAGCAGTTCTTC.

This chain joins TRBV4-1 and TRBJ1-2; 7 bases fit TRBD1. Germline V lookup: CDR1 MGHRA, CDR2 YSYEKL. V was clipped by 4 bases and J by 6 bases; unmatched bases: 17. The CDR3 has 17 residues. This CDR3 reads CASSLNSWRGQRHGYTF. The CDR3 DNA reads TGCGCCAGCAGCCTGAACAGCTGGAGGGGACAGCGTCATGGCTACACCTTC.

The chain has TRBV29-1 and TRBJ2-2; D call uncertain. The germline V and J ends were trimmed by 7 bases and 7 bases, with 16 bases remaining between them. The V gene's germline CDR1 is SQVTM and CDR2 ANQGSEA. This CDR3 region has 13 residues. CDR3 DNA sequence: TGCAGCGCAATTTTAGCCGTTCACGGGGAGCTGTTTTTT. Protein product: CSAILAVHGELFF.

Only a few counts were recorded for this clone. V usage is TRBV6-6 and J usage is TRBJ1-4; 9 bases agree with TRBD1. V lost 6 bases and J lost 7; bases outside the gene matches: 6. The CDR3 has 14 amino acids. The germline V gene has CDR1 MNHNY and CDR2 SVGAGI (reference sequence). Written as DNA, the CDR3 is TGTGCCAGCAGGGAACAGGGGGCGCGTGAAAAACTGTTTTTT. Amino acids: CASREQGAREKLFF.

Only a few counts were recorded for this clone. The chain joins TRBV5-8 to TRBJ1-1; maybe TRBD1 (5 bases). The V and J ends lost 5 bases and 1 base respectively, with 9 bases between them. The CDR3 is 13 amino acids. In germline, CDR1 is SGHTS, CDR2 YDEGEE. For the CDR3, the DNA is TGTGCCAGCAGGCGGGGGTGGAACACTGAAGCTTTCTTT. Its protein product is CASRRGWNTEAFF.

This rearrangement joins TRBV13 to TRBJ2-1; D remains ambiguous. V was trimmed by 1 base and J by 9 bases, leaving 4 bases between them. This CDR3 spans 11 amino acids. Germline CDR1 is PRHDT and CDR2 is FYEKMQ (reference sequence). CDR3 nucleotide sequence: TGTGCCAGCAGCTTAGCCATTGAGCAGTTCTTC. Translated: CASSLAIEQFF.

The chain links TRBV6-4 to TRBJ2-3; 7 positions match TRBD2. Germline V gene sequence: CDR1 MRHNA, CDR2 SNTAGT. Trimming cost V 5 bases and J 4 bases; bases outside gene matches: 6. This CDR3 has 14 amino acids. The CDR3 region has the DNA TGTGCCAGCAGTCTAGCGGTGCCCCCAGATACGCAGTATTTT. Residues: CASSLAVPPDTQYF.

The genes are TRBV6-4 and TRBJ1-2; 10 bases match TRBD1. Germline CDR1 MRHNA, CDR2 SNTAGT. V lost 5 bases to trimming and J lost 4 bases; unmatched junction nucleotides: 4. This CDR3 is 14 amino acids long. The CDR3: CASSRDRGFYGYTF. As DNA, the CDR3 is TGTGCCAGCAGTAGGGACAGGGGATTCTATGGCTACACCTTC.

This rearrangement joins TRBV19 to TRBJ1-5; D perhaps matches TRBD1 (5 bases). Germline CDR1 and CDR2: LNHDA and SQIVND (reference sequence). CDR3 length: 12 amino acids. V lost 4 bases to trimming and J lost 9 bases, with 10 bases between them. This CDR3 is CASSTRGGPQHF. Here the CDR3 DNA reads TGTGCCAGTAGTACAAGGGGAGGGCCCCAGCATTTT.

This clone has a single count. V usage is TRBV19 and J usage is TRBJ1-5; TRBD1 matches at 12 bases. With V trimmed by 6 bases and J by 2 bases, 8 bases remained unmatched. The CDR3 sequence is 17 residues long. Per the germline V gene, CDR1 is LNHDA and CDR2 is SQIVND (reference sequence). The CDR3 region has the DNA TGTGCCAGTAGCCCCGCGGGGACAGGGGGCGGCAATCAGCCCCAGCATTTT. Translation: CASSPAGTGGGNQPQHF.

The rearrangement links TRBV6-6 to TRBJ2-5; no definite D call. Germline V gene sequence: CDR1 MNHNY, CDR2 SVGAGI (reference sequence). The CDR3 contains 14 residues. The V and J ends lost 4 bases and 3 bases respectively, with 12 bases between them. CDR3 nucleotides: TGTGCCAGCAGTTCCACCCCGCCGGAAGAGACCCAGTACTTC. Amino acids: CASSSTPPEETQYF.

This clone was counted once. The chain is built from TRBV27 and TRBJ2-5, with D maybe TRBD1 (6 bases). The germline V and J ends were trimmed by 3 bases and 5 bases, with 13 bases remaining between them. CDR3 size: 14 residues. Germline CDR1 reads MNHEY; CDR2 reads SMNVEV (reference sequence). DNA for the CDR3: TGTGCCAGCAGTTTCGTCAGGGGAGCGGAGACCCAGTACTTC. This translates into CASSFVRGAETQYF.

V is TRBV5-1 and J is TRBJ2-3; 7 bases are a match to TRBD1. The ends lost 7 bases at V and 3 bases at J; junction bases unmatched: 5. The CDR3 totals 13 residues. Germline CDR1 reads SGHRS; CDR2 reads YFSETQ. The CDR3 DNA sequence: TGCGCCAGCGTTGACAGGGCTACAGATACGCAGTATTTT. Translated: CASVDRATDTQYF.

The rearrangement uses TRBV25-1 and TRBJ2-5, with no clear D. The CDR3 is 15 residues long. Trimming left V 8 bases short and J 2 bases short, with 18 bases between. Germline values: CDR1 MGHDK, CDR2 SYGVNS. The CDR3 is CASQTNTGVQETQYF. The CDR3 bases are TGTGCCAGCCAGACAAATACTGGTGTTCAAGAGACCCAGTACTTC.

The chain recombines TRBV19 with TRBJ2-6; 9 bases map to TRBD1. CDR1 LNHDA and CDR2 SQIVND come from the germline V gene (reference sequence). J was trimmed by 11 bases and V by 0 bases; bases with no gene match: 5. The CDR3 is made up of 15 amino acids. CDR3 in amino acids: CASSIEGTGSHVLTF. CDR3 bases: TGTGCCAGTAGTATAGAGGGGACAGGGTCCCACGTCCTGACTTTC.

The rearrangement joins TRBV5-4 to TRBJ1-2; TRBD1 matches at 11 bases. V shed 3 bases, J shed 8 bases, and the junction held 9 bases outside the gene matches. This CDR3 contains 15 residues. Germline lookup yields CDR1 SGHNT and CDR2 YYREEE (reference sequence). In DNA form, the CDR3 reads TGTGCCAGCAGCTCCCAACCGGGACAGGGGGACGGCTACACCTTC. Protein sequence: CASSSQPGQGDGYTF.

CDR3 residues: CASSLAGVSALHF. The CDR3, as DNA: TGTGCCAGCAGCTTAGCGGGGGTTTCGGCCCTCCACTTT. The genes are TRBV11-3 and TRBJ1-6; D is possibly TRBD1 (5 bases). Germline CDR1 is SGHNT and CDR2 is YENEEA. This CDR3 contains 13 residues. Between the trimmed V and J ends, which lost 1 base and 14 bases, there was a span of 12 bases. Full variable domain (remainder filled in from reference TRBV11-3 and TRBJ1-6): EAGVVQSPRYKIIEKKQPVAFWCNPISGHNTLYWYLQNLGQGPELLIRYENEEAVDDSQLPKDRFSAERLKGVDSTLKIQPAELGDSAVYLCASSLAGVSALHFGNGTRLTVT.

V and J are TRBV6-5 and TRBJ2-5, with TRBD2 as a possible D gene (5 bases). The CDR3 has 15 residues. The V end lost 2 bases, the J end lost 6 bases, and 16 bases lay between the germline ends. Looked up from germline, CDR1 is MNHEY and CDR2 is SVGAGI. In DNA form, the CDR3 reads TGTGCCAGCAGTTACGTCATCGAGGGCCGGCAGACCCAGTACTTC. Protein sequence: CASSYVIEGRQTQYF.

This chain joins TRBV7-2 and TRBJ1-5; weak D call: TRBD1 (6 bases). The ends were cut back, 1 base at V and 4 bases at J, with 8 bases in the middle. Germline V gene sequence: CDR1 SGHTA, CDR2 FQGNSA. The CDR3 length is 14 residues. The CDR3 is CASSLERGNQPQHF. For the CDR3, the DNA is TGTGCCAGCAGCTTAGAAAGGGGGAATCAGCCCCAGCATTTT.